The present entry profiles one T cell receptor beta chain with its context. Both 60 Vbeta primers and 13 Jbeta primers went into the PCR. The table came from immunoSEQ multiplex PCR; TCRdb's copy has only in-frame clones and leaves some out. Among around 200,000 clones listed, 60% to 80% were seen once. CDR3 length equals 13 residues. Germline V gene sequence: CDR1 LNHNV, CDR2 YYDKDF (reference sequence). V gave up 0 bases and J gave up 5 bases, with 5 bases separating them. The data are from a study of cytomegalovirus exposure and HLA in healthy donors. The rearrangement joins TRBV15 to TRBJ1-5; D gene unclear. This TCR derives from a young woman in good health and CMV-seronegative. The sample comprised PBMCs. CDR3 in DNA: TGTGCCACCAGCAGAGATCCGTATCAGCCCCAGCATTTT. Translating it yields CATSRDPYQPQHF.